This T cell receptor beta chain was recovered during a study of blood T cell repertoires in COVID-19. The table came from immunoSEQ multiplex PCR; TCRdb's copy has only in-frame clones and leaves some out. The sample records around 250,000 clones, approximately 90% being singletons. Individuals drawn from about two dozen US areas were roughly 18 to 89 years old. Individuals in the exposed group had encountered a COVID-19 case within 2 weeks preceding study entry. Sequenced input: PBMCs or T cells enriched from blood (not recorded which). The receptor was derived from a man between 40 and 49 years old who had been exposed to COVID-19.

CDR3 nucleotides: TGTGCCTGGAGTGTACGATGGGGGCAGGCAACTAATGAAAAACTGTTTTTT. This codes for CAWSVRWGQATNEKLFF. The chain joins TRBV30 to TRBJ1-4; D might be TRBD1 (6 bases). Trimming removed 0 bases at V and 0 bases at J, with 14 bases between. Per the germline V gene, CDR1 is GTSNPN and CDR2 is SVGIG (reference sequence). The CDR3 extends over 17 amino acids.